These T cell receptor beta chains were read from a single sample in a study of blood T cell repertoires in COVID-19. Using immunoSEQ multiplex PCR, the repertoire was profiled, and TCRdb retains in-frame clones only, with some absent. The sample contains 650,000 to 800,000 clones, about nine tenths of which appear only once. The sequenced sample was peripheral blood. These receptors originate from a young woman with acute or convalescent COVID-19. The CDR3 runs from the conserved cysteine through the conserved F or W. The D gene is left open where the match is weak. For some rows the clone size is stated as once, few or many, or as a class when expanded; others skip it.

clone_size d_call j_call v_call cdr3_nt cdr3_aa
- - TRBJ1-4 TRBV6-6 TGTGCCAGCACCTCAACTAATGAAAAACTGTTTTTT CASTSTNEKLFF
- TRBD1 TRBJ1-1 TRBV5-6 TGTGCCAGCAGCTTGGCCGGGACAGGGGGAACTGAAGCTTTCTTT CASSLAGTGGTEAFF
- TRBD1 TRBJ1-2 TRBV7-9 TGTGCCAGCCTAGGGACAGCGAGGGGCTACACCTTC CASLGTARGYTF
- - TRBJ2-1 TRBV5-1 TGCGCCAGTCACAACTACAATGAGCAGTTCTTC CASHNYNEQFF
- TRBD1 TRBJ2-7 TRBV12-5 TGTGCTAGTGGTCCGGGACAGTTCACCTACGAGCAGTACTTC CASGPGQFTYEQYF
- - TRBJ2-2 TRBV6-1 TGTGCCAGCAGTGAAAGGGCTGGGGGGTACACCGGGGAGCTGTTTTTT CASSERAGGYTGELFF
- TRBD2 TRBJ2-2 TRBV7-7 TGTGCCAGCAGCCCGCAATCGGGACTAGCCCCCGGGGAGCTGTTTTTT CASSPQSGLAPGELFF
few TRBD1 TRBJ1-2 TRBV20-1 TGCAGTGCTAGTGACCTCGGGACAGGGAGGGATGGCTACACCTTC CSASDLGTGRDGYTF
- - TRBJ1-1 TRBV7-2 TGTGCCAGCAGCTTCTCGTTCGACAATATTGCTACTGAAGCTTTCTTT CASSFSFDNIATEAFF
once - TRBJ1-2 TRBV7-9 TGTGCCAGCAGCTTAGCGACCAAGGGGGAATCTGACTATGGCTACACCTTC CASSLATKGESDYGYTF
- - TRBJ1-1 TRBV7-9 TGTGCCAGCAGTTTAAGGGGCGTACCTGAAGCTTTCTTT CASSLRGVPEAFF
- - TRBJ2-3 TRBV4-1 TGCGCCAGCAGCCAGTCACTACCGGACTCGAGCACAGATACGCAGTATTTT CASSQSLPDSSTDTQYF
- TRBD2 TRBJ2-7 TRBV5-1 TGCGCCAGCAGCTTCGGCGGGGGTGCCTTTGAGCAGTACTTC CASSFGGGAFEQYF
- - TRBJ2-1 TRBV24-1 TGTGCCACCAGTGCAAACACCAGGGGCCCCTACAATGAGCAGTTCTTC CATSANTRGPYNEQFF
- TRBD1 TRBJ2-3 TRBV7-3 TGTGCCAGCAGCTGGGGACAGGGGGACACAGATACGCAGTATTTT CASSWGQGDTDTQYF
- - TRBJ1-1 TRBV4-1 TGCGCCAGCAGCCAAGATACCCCCACGGGCACTGAAGCTTTCTTT CASSQDTPTGTEAFF
- TRBD1 TRBJ2-2 TRBV3-1/TRBV3-2 TGTGCCAGCAGCCCGACCGGGACAGTGAACACCGGGGAGCTGTTTTTT CASSPTGTVNTGELFF
- - TRBJ1-4 TRBV29-1 TGCAGCGTTGAAGGCAGCTCGGGTAATGAAAAACTGTTTTTT CSVEGSSGNEKLFF
- TRBD2 TRBJ2-1 TRBV28 TGTGCCAGCAGGACTAGCGGCTACTACAATGAGCAGTTCTTC CASRTSGYYNEQFF
few TRBD1 TRBJ1-5 TRBV27 TGTGCCAGCAGTTTACTCGGGACAGAACACAATCAGCCCCAGCATTTT CASSLLGTEHNQPQHF
once - TRBJ1-3 TRBV5-6 TGTGCCAGCAGCTCAGCCACAGGGCGAGGATCAAGCTCTGGAAACACCATATATTTT CASSSATGRGSSSGNTIYF
- - TRBJ1-5 TRBV21-1 TGTGCCAGCAGCTCGAATCAGCCCCAGCATTTT CASSSNQPQHF
once - TRBJ1-5 TRBV12-5 TGTGCTAGTGGTACACAGAGTAGCAATCAGCCCCAGCATTTT CASGTQSSNQPQHF
- TRBD1 TRBJ2-6 TRBV19 TGTGCCAGTAGTAGCGGACAGGGTTCGTTGGGGGCCAACGTCCTGACTTTC CASSSGQGSLGANVLTF
- TRBD1 TRBJ1-5 TRBV4-2 TGTGCCAGCAGCCAAGAATGGACAGGGTACGGGGGCTATCGTCAGCCCCAGCATTTT CASSQEWTGYGGYRQPQHF